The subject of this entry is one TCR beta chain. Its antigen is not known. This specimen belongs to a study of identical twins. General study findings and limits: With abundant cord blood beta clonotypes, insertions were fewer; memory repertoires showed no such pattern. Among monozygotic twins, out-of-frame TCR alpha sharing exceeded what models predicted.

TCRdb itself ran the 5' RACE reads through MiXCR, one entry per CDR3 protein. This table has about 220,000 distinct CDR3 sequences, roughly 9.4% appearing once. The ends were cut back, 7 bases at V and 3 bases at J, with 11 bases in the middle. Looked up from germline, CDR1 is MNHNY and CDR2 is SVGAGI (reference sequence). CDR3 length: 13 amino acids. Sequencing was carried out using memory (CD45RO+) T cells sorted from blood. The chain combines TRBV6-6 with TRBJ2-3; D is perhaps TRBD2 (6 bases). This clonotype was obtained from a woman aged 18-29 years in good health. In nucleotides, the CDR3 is TGTGCCAGCACCCCAGCGGGTACAGATACGCAGTATTTT. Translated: CASTPAGTDTQYF.